This T cell receptor (beta chain) originates from a study of T cell responses to AZD1222 COVID-19 vaccine. General observations from the study: It was only after the peak T cell response that any repertoires were sampled. In the spike-specific TCR repertoire, nearly half reportedly target unmutated variant regions. Clonal diversity may have been underestimated in mostly white British donors. Seropositive at baseline were only a handful of AZD1222 recipients.

The protocol was immunoSEQ multiplex PCR, while the TCRdb copy is restricted to in-frame clones and leaves out a portion. The sample yields roughly 25,000 clones, roughly nine tenths seen once. Germline CDR1 and CDR2: MNHEY and SVGAGI. V lost 4 bases to trimming and J lost 5 bases, with 14 bases between them. The CDR3 is 14 amino acids. As regards this clone: What it recognizes is unknown.

The V and J genes are TRBV6-5 and TRBJ1-1; possibly TRBD1 for D (6 bases). The sequences come from peripheral blood, collected 28 days after the second AZD1222 dose. The TCR comes from an adult who received the AZD1222 COVID-19 vaccine. Here the CDR3 reads CASSSYRVDTEAFF. Written as DNA, the CDR3 is TGTGCCAGCAGTTCATACAGGGTAGATACTGAAGCTTTCTTT.